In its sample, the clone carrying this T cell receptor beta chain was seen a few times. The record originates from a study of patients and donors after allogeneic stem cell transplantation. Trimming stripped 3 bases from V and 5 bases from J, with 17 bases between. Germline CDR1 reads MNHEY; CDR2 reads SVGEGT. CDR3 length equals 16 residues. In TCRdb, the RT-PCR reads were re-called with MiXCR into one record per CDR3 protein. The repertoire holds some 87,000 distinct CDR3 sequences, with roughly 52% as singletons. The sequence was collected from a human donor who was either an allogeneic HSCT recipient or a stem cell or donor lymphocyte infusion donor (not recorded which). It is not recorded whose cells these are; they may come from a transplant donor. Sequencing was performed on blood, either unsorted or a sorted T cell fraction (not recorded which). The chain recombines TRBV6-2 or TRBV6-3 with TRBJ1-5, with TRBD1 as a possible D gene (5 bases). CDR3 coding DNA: TGTGCCAGCAGTTATGCCGGGGCGCTGTCCGATCAGCCCCAGCATTTT. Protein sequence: CASSYAGALSDQPQHF.